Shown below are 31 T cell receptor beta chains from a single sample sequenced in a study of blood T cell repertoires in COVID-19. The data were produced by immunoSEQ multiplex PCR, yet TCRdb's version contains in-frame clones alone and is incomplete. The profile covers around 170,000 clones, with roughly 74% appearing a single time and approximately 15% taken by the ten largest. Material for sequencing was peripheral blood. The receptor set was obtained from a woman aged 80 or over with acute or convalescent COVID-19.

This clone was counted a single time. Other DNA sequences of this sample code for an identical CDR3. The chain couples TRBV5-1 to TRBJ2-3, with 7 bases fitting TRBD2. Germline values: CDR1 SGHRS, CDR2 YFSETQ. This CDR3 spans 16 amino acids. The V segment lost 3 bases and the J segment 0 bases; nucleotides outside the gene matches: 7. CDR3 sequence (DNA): TGCGCCAGCAGCTCAGGACTAGTCGGAAGCACAGATACGCAGTATTTT. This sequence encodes CASSSGLVGSTDTQYF.

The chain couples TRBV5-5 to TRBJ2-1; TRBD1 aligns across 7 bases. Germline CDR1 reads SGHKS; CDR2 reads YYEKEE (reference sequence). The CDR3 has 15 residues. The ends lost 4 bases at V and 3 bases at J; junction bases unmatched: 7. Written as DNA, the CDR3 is TGTGCCAGCAGCCCCGGGACAGCCATCTACAATGAGCAGTTCTTC. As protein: CASSPGTAIYNEQFF.

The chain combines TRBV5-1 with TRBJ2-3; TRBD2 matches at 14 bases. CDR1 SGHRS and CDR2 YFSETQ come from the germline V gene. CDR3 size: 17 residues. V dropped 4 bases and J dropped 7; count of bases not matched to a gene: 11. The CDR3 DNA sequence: TGCGCCAGCAGCCCCCCCGGGACTAGCGGGAGTCGCCATACGCAGTATTTT. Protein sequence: CASSPPGTSGSRHTQYF.

CDR3 region: CATHRGGPNTGELFF. The CDR3 nucleotides are TGTGCCACCCACCGGGGGGGACCGAACACCGGGGAGCTGTTTTTT. The chain combines TRBV19 with TRBJ2-2, with 8 bases matching TRBD2. The CDR3 has 15 amino acids. The ends lost 10 bases at V and 0 bases at J; junction bases unmatched: 7. Germline V gene lookup returns CDR1 LNHDA and CDR2 SQIVND (reference sequence).

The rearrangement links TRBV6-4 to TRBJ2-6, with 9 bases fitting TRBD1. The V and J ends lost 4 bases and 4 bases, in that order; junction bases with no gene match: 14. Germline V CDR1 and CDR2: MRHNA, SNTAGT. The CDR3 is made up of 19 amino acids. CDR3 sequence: CASSVFPQGASSGANVLTF. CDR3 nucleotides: TGTGCCAGCAGTGTCTTTCCACAGGGGGCGTCTTCAGGGGCCAACGTCCTGACTTTC.

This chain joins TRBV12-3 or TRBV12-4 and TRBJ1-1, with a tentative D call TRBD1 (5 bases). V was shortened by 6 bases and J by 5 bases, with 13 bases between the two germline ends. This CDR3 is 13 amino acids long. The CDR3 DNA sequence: TGTGCCAGCAGAGGGGAGGGATGGACTGAAGCTTTCTTT. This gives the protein CASRGEGWTEAFF.

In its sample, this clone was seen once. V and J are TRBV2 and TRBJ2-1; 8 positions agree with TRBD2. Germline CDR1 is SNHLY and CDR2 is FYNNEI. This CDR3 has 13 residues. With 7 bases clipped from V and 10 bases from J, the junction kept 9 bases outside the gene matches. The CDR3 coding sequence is TGTGCCAGCATCCTTAGCGGGGCCACCGAGCAGTTCTTC. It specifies CASILSGATEQFF.

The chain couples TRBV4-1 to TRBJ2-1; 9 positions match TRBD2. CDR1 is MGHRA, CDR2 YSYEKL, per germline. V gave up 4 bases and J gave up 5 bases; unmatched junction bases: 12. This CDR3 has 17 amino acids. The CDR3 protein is CASSRGRARGRDNEQFF. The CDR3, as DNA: TGCGCCAGCAGCCGAGGGCGGGCCCGCGGGAGGGACAATGAGCAGTTCTTC.

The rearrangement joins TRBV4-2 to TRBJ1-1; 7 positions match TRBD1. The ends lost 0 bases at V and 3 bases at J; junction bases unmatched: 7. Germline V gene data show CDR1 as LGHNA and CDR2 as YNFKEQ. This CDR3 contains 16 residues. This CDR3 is CASSQETGFLDTEAFF. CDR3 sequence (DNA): TGTGCCAGCAGCCAAGAGACAGGGTTCCTGGACACTGAAGCTTTCTTT.

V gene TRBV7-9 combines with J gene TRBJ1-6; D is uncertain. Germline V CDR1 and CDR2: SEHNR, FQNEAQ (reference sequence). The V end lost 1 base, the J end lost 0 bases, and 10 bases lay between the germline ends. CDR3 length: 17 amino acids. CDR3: CASSLVRHSSYNSPLHF. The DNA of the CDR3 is TGTGCCAGCAGCTTAGTCCGACACAGCTCCTATAATTCACCCCTCCACTTT.

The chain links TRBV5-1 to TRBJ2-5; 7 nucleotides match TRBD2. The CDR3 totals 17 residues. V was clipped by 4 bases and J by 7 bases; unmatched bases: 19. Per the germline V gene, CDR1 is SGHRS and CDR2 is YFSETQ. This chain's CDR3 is CASSRFGGGAGVVTQYF. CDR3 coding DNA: TGCGCCAGCAGCCGATTTGGCGGGGGAGCCGGAGTGGTGACCCAGTACTTC. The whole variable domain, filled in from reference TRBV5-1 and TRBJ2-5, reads KAGVTQTPRYLIKTRGQQVTLSCSPISGHRSVSWYQQTPGQGLQFLFEYFSETQRNKGNFPGRFSGRQFSNSRSEMNVSTLELGDSALYLCASSRFGGGAGVVTQYFGPGTRLLVL.

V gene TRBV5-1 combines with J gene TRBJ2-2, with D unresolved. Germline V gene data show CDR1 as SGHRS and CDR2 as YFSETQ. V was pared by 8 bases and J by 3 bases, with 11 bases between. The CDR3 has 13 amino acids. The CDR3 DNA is TGCGCCAGTAATGCACTACACACCGGGGAGCTGTTTTTT. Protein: CASNALHTGELFF. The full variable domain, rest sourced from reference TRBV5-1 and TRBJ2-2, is KAGVTQTPRYLIKTRGQQVTLSCSPISGHRSVSWYQQTPGQGLQFLFEYFSETQRNKGNFPGRFSGRQFSNSRSEMNVSTLELGDSALYLCASNALHTGELFFGEGSRLTVL.

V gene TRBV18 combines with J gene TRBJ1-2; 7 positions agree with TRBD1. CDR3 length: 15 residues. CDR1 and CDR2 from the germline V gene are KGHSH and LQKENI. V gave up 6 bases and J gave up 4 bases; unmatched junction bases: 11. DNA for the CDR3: TGTGCCAGCTCCCTCTCGACAGGGCGAGCCTATGGCTACACCTTC. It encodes CASSLSTGRAYGYTF.

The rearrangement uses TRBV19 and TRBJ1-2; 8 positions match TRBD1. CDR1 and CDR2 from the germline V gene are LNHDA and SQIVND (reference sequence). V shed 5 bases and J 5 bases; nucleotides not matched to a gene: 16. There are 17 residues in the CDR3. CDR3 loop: CASSPPDRVGSGYGYTF. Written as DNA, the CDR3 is TGTGCCAGTAGTCCCCCGGACAGGGTCGGGTCGGGGTATGGCTACACCTTC.

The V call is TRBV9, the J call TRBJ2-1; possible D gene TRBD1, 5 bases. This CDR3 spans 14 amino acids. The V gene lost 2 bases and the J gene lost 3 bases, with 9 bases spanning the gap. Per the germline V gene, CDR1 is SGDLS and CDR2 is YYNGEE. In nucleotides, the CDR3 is TGTGCCAGCAGCGTCGGACATCTCTACAATGAGCAGTTCTTC. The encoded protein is CASSVGHLYNEQFF.

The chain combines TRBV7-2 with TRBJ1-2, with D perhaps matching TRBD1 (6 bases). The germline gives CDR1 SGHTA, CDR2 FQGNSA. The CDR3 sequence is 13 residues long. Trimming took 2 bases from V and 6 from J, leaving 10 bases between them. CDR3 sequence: CASSLHPGDGYTF. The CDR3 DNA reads TGTGCCAGCAGCTTACACCCAGGGGATGGCTACACCTTC.

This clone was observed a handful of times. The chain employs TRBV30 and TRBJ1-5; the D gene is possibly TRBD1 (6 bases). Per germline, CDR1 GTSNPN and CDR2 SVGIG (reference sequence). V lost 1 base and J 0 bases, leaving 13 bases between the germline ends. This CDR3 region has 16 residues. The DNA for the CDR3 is TGTGCCTGGAGTGCCCCAGGGGTAAATAGCAATCAGCCCCAGCATTTT. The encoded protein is CAWSAPGVNSNQPQHF.

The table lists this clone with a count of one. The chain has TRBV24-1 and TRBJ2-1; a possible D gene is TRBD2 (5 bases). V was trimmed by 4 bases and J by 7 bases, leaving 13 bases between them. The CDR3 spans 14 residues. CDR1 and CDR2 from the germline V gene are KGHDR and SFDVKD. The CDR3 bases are TGTGCCACCAGTGACCCCCGGGGTTCGAATGAGCAGTTCTTC. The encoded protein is CATSDPRGSNEQFF.

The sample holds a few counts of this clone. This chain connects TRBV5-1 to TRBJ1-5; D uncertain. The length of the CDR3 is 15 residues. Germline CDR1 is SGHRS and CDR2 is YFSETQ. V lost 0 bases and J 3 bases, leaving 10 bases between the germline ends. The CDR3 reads CASSLDNPFNQPQHF. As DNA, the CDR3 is TGCGCCAGCAGCTTGGATAATCCTTTCAATCAGCCCCAGCATTTT.

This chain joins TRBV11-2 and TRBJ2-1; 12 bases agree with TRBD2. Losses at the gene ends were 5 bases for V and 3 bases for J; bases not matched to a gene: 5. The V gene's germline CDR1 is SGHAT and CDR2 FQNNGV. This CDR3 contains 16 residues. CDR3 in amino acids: CASSEGLAGIYNEQFF. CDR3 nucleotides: TGTGCCAGCAGCGAAGGACTAGCGGGAATCTACAATGAGCAGTTCTTC.

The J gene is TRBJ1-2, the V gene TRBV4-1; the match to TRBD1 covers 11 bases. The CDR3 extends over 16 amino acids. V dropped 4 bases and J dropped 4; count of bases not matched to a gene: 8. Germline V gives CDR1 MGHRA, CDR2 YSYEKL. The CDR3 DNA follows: TGCGCCAGCAGCCCCGCCGGACAGGGGGCAGTCTATGGCTACACCTTC. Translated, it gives CASSPAGQGAVYGYTF.

In DNA form, the CDR3 reads TGTGCCAGCAGCATAGGACAGGGTGGGGAGGGCTACACCTTC. This sequence encodes CASSIGQGGEGYTF. The chain recombines TRBV5-4 with TRBJ1-2; 8 bases agree with TRBD1. There are 14 residues in the CDR3. Unmatched junction bases numbered 10, after V lost 4 bases and J lost 8 bases. The germline V gene has CDR1 SGHNT and CDR2 YYREEE (reference sequence).

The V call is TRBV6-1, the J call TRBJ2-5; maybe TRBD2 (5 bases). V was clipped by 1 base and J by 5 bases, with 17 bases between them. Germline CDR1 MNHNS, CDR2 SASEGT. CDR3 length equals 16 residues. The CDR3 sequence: CASSEGVATGIETQYF. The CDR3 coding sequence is TGTGCCAGCAGTGAAGGGGTTGCCACGGGGATTGAGACCCAGTACTTC.

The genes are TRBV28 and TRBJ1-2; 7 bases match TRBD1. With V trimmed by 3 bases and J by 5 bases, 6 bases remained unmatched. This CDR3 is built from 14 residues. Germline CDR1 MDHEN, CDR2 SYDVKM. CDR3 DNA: TGTGCCAGCAGTTTTCCCCAGGGGGGATATGGCTACACCTTC. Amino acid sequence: CASSFPQGGYGYTF.

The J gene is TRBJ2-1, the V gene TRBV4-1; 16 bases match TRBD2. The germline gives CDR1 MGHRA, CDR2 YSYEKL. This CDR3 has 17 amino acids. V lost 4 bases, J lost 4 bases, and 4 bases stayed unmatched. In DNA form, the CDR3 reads TGCGCCAGCAGCCCTCCGGGACTAGCGGGAGGGTACAATGAGCAGTTCTTC. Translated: CASSPPGLAGGYNEQFF.

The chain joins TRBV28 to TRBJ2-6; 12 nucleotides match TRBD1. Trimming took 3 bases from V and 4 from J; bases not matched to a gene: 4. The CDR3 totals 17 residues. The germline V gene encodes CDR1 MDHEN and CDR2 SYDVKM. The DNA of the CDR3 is TGTGCCAGCAGTTTCCGGGACAGGGGGCGAGGGGCCAACGTCCTGACTTTC. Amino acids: CASSFRDRGRGANVLTF.

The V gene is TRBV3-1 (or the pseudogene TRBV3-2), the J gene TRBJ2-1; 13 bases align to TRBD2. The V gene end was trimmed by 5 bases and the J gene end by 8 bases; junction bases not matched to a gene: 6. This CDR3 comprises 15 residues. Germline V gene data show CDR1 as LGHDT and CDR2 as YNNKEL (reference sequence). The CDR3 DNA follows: TGTGCCAGCAGCGAAACTAGCGGGGGGGCTTATGAGCAGTTCTTC. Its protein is CASSETSGGAYEQFF.

The DNA for the CDR3 is TGCGCCAGCAGCCCCCTCCCTTCGAGCTCCTACGAGCAGTACTTC. Protein: CASSPLPSSSYEQYF. V usage is TRBV5-1 and J usage is TRBJ2-7, with D unclear. With 4 bases removed from V and 0 bases from J, the gap between germline ends came to 14 bases. This CDR3 spans 15 amino acids. The V gene's germline CDR1 is SGHRS and CDR2 YFSETQ.

The CDR3: CASSLEGLYTGELFF. Here the CDR3 DNA reads TGTGCCAGCAGTTTAGAGGGTTTATACACCGGGGAGCTGTTTTTT. This chain connects TRBV27 to TRBJ2-2, with D possibly TRBD2 on 5 matching bases. V was trimmed by 2 bases and J by 3 bases, leaving 10 bases between them. The CDR3 covers 15 residues. Germline-derived CDR1 and CDR2 are MNHEY and SMNVEV (reference sequence).

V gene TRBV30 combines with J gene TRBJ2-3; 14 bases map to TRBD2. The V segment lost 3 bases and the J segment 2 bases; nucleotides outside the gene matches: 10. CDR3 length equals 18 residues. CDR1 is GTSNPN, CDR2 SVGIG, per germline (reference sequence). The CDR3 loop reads CAWRLPWTSGGPTDTQYF. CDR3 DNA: TGTGCCTGGAGATTACCCTGGACTAGCGGGGGGCCCACAGATACGCAGTATTTT. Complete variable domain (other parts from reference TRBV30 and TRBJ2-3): SQTIHQWPATLVQPVGSPLSLECTVEGTSNPNLYWYRQAAGRGLQLLFYSVGIGQISSEVPQNLSASRPQDRQFILSSKKLLLSDSGFYLCAWRLPWTSGGPTDTQYFGPGTRLTVL.

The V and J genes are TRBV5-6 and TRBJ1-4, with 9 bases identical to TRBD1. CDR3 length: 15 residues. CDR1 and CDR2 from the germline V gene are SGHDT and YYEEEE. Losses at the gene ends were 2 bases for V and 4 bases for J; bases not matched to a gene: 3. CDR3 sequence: CASSLTGGDNEKLFF. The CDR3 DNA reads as TGTGCCAGCAGCTTAACAGGGGGCGATAATGAAAAACTGTTTTTT.